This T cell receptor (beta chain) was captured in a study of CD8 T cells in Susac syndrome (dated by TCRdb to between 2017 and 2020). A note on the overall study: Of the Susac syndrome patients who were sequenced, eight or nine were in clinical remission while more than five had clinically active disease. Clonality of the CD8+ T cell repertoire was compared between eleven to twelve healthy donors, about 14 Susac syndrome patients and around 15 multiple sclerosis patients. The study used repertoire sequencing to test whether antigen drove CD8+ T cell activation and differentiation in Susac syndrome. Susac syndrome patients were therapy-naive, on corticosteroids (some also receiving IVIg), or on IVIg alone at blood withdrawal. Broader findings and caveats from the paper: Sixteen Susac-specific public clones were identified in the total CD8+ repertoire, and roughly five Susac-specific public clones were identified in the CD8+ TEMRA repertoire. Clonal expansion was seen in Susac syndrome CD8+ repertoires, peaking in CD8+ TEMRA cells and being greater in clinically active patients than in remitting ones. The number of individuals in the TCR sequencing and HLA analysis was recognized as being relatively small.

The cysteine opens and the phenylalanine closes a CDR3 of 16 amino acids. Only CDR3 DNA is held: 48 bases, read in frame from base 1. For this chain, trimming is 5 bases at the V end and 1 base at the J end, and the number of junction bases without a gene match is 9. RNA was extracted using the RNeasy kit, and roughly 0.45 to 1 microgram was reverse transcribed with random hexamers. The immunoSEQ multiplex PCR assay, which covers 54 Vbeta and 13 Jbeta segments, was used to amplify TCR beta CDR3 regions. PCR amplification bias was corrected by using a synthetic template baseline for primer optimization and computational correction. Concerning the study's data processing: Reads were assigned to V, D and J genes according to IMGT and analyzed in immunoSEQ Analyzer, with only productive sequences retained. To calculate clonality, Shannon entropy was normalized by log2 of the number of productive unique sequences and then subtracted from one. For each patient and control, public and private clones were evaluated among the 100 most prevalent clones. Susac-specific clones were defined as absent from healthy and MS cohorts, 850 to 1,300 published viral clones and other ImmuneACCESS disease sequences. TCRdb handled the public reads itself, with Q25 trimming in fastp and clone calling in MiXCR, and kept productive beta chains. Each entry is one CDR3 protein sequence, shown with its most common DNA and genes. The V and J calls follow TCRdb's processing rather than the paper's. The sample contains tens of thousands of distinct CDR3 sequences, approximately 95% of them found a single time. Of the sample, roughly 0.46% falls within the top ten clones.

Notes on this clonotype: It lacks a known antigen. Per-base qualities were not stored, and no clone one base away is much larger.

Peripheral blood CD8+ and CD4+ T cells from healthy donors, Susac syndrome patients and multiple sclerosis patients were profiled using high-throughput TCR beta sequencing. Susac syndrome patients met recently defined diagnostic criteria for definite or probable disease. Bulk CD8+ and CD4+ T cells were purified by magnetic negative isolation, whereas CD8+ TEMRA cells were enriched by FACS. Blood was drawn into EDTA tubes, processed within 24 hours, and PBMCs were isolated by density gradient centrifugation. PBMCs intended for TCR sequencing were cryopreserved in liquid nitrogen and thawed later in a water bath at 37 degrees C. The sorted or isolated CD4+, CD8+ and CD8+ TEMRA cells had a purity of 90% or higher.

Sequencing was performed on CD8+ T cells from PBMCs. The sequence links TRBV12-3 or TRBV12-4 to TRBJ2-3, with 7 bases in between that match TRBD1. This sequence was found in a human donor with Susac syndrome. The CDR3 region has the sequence CASSTIDRVGTDTQYF. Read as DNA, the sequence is TGTGCCAGCAGTACTATTGACAGGGTGGGCACAGATACGCAGTATTTT.